This T cell receptor (beta chain) stems from a study of blood T cell repertoires in COVID-19 (dated by TCRdb to 2018 to 2020). Describing the broader study: Samples from collaborators originated in the United States, Italy and Spain and spanned both the acute and convalescent phases of COVID-19. The repertoires were made available in a free public database intended to serve as a resource for research on the immune response to SARS-CoV-2. Samples came from the ongoing ImmuneRACE study (first 160 participants) plus 1,254 subjects from 6 global collaborators. A de-identified subject ID, COVID-19 status, age in years and sex were almost always included in the sample metadata. The material from the prospective study consisted of cDNA or gDNA derived from T cells, B-cell-depleted T cells, or PBMCs. Where available, HLA class I and class II types were obtained from metadata supplied by the sample provider rather than from assay-based typing. The dataset comprised deeply sampled blood TCRbeta repertoires from subjects exposed to, actively infected with, or recovered from COVID-19.

Details on this clone: The specificity of this receptor is unknown. Base qualities are not at hand, and no much larger clone is one base apart.

Collaborating institutions collected whole blood in K2EDTA tubes following their own protocols. For TCRbeta analysis, collaborators shipped samples in one of three forms: frozen whole blood, isolated PBMCs, or DNA extracted from either of those sample types. From the germline V gene (reference sequence), CDR1 is SEHNR and CDR2 is FQNEAQ. The germline V end is reduced by 4 bases and the J end by 6 bases; junction bases left unmatched: 6. There are 15 amino acids in the CDR3, from cysteine to phenylalanine inclusive. The only DNA kept is the CDR3, 45 bases in frame from the first base. Results and caveats for the whole study, not just this receptor: Clinical and demographic metadata were provided uncurated, with the amount varying by source and participant.

TCRbeta CDR3 regions were amplified from genomic DNA by means of the immunoSEQ Assay, a bias-controlled multiplex PCR. As for the original processing: Nucleated cell counts per sample were estimated from amplification of reference gene primers within the assay. Sequence reads were collapsed and filtered to measure the absolute abundance of every unique TCRbeta CDR3 rearrangement. For each sample, productive Simpson clonality was calculated as the square root of Simpson's diversity index over productive rearrangements. Sourced from immuneACCESS, this table was stored by TCRdb with only in-frame sequences that have V and J called. A share of the clones is absent; for the studies checked, an unresolved V gene accounts for under half, and the remainder has no known explanation. That table gives V, J and clone size, and the DNA gave D and trimming. The sample contains nearly 350,000 clones, about 83% of them found a single time. The ten largest clones represent almost 3% of the sample.

This clonotype originated in a man between 25 and 39 years old with active or convalescent COVID-19. The V and J genes are TRBV7-9 and TRBJ1-5; 10 of the junction bases match TRBD1. The sequenced material came from peripheral blood. The CDR3 here reads CASSSATGGIQPQHF. The DNA reads TGTGCCAGCAGCTCGGCGACAGGGGGCATTCAGCCCCAGCATTTT.